The subject of this entry is one T cell receptor beta chain. TCR beta CDR3 regions were amplified from RNA. Researchers ran a first-round RT-PCR on the TCR CDR3 using the HTBI primer set. TCRdb passed the multiplex PCR reads through MiXCR, listing each CDR3 protein once. The data contain about 580,000 distinct CDR3 sequences, approximately 15% of them singletons. The sample comes from a study of T cells in Graves' hyperthyroidism and ophthalmopathy. The study left out patients who had uncontrolled infection, other autoimmune disease, pregnancy or lactation. The V and J ends lost 5 bases and 2 bases respectively, with 8 bases between them. The CDR3 spans 12 residues. The V gene's germline CDR1 is GTSNPN and CDR2 SVGIG (reference sequence).

Sample: blood. The J gene is TRBJ2-3, the V gene TRBV30; either TRBD1 or TRBD2 may fit D (5 bases each). The sequence derives from a woman in her thirties with Graves' hyperthyroidism that later progressed to Graves' ophthalmopathy. The CDR3 reads CAWGDLTDTQYF. In DNA, the CDR3 is TGTGCCTGGGGGGACCTCACAGATACGCAGTATTTT.